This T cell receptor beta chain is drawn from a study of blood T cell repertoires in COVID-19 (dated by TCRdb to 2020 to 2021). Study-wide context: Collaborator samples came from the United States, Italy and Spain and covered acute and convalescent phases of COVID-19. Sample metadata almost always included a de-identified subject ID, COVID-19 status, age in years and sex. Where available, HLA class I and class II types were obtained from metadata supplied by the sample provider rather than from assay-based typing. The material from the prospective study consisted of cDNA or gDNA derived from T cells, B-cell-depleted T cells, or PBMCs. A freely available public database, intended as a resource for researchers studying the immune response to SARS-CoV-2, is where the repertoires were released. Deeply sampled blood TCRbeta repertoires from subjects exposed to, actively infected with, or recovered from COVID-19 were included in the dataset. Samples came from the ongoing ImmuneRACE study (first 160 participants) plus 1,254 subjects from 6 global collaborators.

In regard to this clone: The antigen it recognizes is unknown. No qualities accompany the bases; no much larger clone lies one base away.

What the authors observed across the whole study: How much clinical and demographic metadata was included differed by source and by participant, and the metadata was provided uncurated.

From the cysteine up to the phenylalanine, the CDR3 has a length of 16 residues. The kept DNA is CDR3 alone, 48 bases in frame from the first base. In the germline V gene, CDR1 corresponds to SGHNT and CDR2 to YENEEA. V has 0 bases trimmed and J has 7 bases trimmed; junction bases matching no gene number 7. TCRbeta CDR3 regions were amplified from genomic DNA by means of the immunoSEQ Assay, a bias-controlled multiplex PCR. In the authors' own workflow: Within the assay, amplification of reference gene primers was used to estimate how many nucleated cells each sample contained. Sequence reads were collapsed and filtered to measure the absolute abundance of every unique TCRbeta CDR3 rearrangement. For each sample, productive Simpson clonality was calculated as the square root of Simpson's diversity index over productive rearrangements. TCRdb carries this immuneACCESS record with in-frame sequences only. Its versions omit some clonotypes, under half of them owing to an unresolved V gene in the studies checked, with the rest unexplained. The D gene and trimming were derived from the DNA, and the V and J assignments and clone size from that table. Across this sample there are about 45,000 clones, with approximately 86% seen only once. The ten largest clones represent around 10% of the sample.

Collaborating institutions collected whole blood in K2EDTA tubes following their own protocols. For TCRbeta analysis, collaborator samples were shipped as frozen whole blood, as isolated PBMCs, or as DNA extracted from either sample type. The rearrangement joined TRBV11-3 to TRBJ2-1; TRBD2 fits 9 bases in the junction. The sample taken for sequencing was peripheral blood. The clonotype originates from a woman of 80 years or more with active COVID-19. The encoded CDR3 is CASSLDGRGGVNEQFF. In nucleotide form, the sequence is TGTGCCAGCAGCTTAGATGGGCGGGGGGGCGTTAATGAGCAGTTCTTC. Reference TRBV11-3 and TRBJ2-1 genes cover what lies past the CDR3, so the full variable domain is EAGVVQSPRYKIIEKKQPVAFWCNPISGHNTLYWYLQNLGQGPELLIRYENEEAVDDSQLPKDRFSAERLKGVDSTLKIQPAELGDSAVYLCASSLDGRGGVNEQFFGPGTRLTVL.